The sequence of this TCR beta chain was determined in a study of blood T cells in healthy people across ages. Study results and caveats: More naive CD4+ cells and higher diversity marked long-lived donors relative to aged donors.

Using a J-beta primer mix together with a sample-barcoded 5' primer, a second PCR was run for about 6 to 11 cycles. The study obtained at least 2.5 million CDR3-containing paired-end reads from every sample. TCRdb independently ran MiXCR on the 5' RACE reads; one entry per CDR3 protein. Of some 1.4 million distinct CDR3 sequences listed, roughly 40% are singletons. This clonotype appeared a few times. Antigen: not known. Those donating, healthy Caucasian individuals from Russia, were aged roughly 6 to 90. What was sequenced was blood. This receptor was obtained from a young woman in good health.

The CDR3 is CASSPPYGAGELFF. The CDR3 DNA sequence: TGTGCCAGCAGTCCGCCGTATGGGGCGGGGGAGCTGTTTTTT. The J gene is TRBJ2-2, the V gene TRBV28, with a possible D match to TRBD1 (5 bases). The CDR3 loop spans 14 amino acids. V lost 5 bases and J 8 bases, leaving 15 bases between the germline ends. CDR1 is MDHEN, CDR2 SYDVKM, per germline.